These 29 T cell receptor beta chains share one sample of origin, sequenced in a study of cytomegalovirus exposure and HLA in healthy donors. 13 Jbeta primers and 60 Vbeta primers were used for the PCR. Repertoires were generated with immunoSEQ multiplex PCR, while TCRdb's copy carries only in-frame clones and drops some. Among about 120,000 clones listed, 70% to 90% were seen once. Material for sequencing was PBMCs. Receptors originate from a man in his forties in good health and CMV-seronegative.

The chain combines TRBV9 with TRBJ2-3; 8 bases are shared with TRBD2. Germline CDR1 SGDLS, CDR2 YYNGEE. This CDR3 spans 15 amino acids. The ends lost 4 bases at V and 2 bases at J; junction bases unmatched: 6. In DNA, the CDR3 is TGTGCCAGCAGCCTAGGACTAGCAATCACAGATACGCAGTATTTT. This codes for CASSLGLAITDTQYF.

V usage is TRBV30 and J usage is TRBJ1-5; D perhaps matches TRBD1 (6 bases). Germline CDR1 is GTSNPN and CDR2 is SVGIG (reference sequence). The CDR3 sequence is 14 residues long. The V and J ends lost 0 bases and 7 bases respectively, with 13 bases between them. CDR3 protein: CAWSVGQNQQPQHF. The CDR3 DNA reads as TGTGCCTGGAGTGTCGGACAGAACCAGCAGCCCCAGCATTTT. Full variable domain (missing parts from reference TRBV30 and TRBJ1-5): SQTIHQWPATLVQPVGSPLSLECTVEGTSNPNLYWYRQAAGRGLQLLFYSVGIGQISSEVPQNLSASRPQDRQFILSSKKLLLSDSGFYLCAWSVGQNQQPQHFGDGTRLSIL.

This sequence joins TRBV7-9 and TRBJ1-1; TRBD1 is a possible D gene (5 bases). V dropped 5 bases and J dropped 0 bases, with 10 bases sitting between them. Germline V gene sequence: CDR1 SEHNR, CDR2 FQNEAQ (reference sequence). The length of the CDR3 is 14 residues. The DNA of the CDR3 is TGTGCCAGCAGCCGGCGACAGCTGAACACTGAAGCTTTCTTT. Its protein is CASSRRQLNTEAFF.

This clone was found once. The rearrangement links TRBV5-6 to TRBJ2-7; possible D gene TRBD1, 5 bases. The CDR3 covers 14 residues. Germline V CDR1 and CDR2: SGHDT, YYEEEE. V was shortened by 0 bases and J by 2 bases, with 9 bases between the two germline ends. CDR3 nucleotides: TGTGCCAGCAGCTTGGGACAGACCACCTACGAGCAGTACTTC. It specifies CASSLGQTTYEQYF.

The V gene is TRBV10-3, the J gene TRBJ2-7; D not certain. Germline lookup yields CDR1 ENHRY and CDR2 SYGVKD. The CDR3 covers 11 residues. V was cut by 6 bases and J by 0 bases, with 3 bases left in between. The CDR3 bases are TGTGCCATCAGCCACTCCTACGAGCAGTACTTC. This sequence encodes CAISHSYEQYF.

The chain joins TRBV7-3 to TRBJ2-1, with TRBD2 matching 7 bases. CDR1 and CDR2 (germline): SGHTA, FQGTGA. Unmatched junction bases numbered 13, after V lost 4 bases and J lost 4 bases. The CDR3 is 17 residues long. This CDR3 reads CASSSIGRGEDYNEQFF. CDR3 DNA: TGTGCCAGCAGCTCGATCGGACGGGGGGAGGATTACAATGAGCAGTTCTTC. Full variable domain (rest looked up from reference TRBV7-3 and TRBJ2-1): GAGVSQTPSNKVTEKGKYVELRCDPISGHTALYWYRQSLGQGPEFLIYFQGTGAADDSGLPNDRFFAVRPEGSVSTLKIQRTERGDSAVYLCASSSIGRGEDYNEQFFGPGTRLTVL.

The rearrangement links TRBV27 to TRBJ2-5; 8 bases match TRBD2. The better agreement between TRBJ2-7 and the DNA end casts doubt on the J call. The CDR3 contains 16 residues. From germline, CDR1 is MNHEY and CDR2 SMNVEV (reference sequence). The chain's CDR3 is CASSQAGSSGRYEQYF. DNA of the CDR3: TGTGCCAGCAGTCAAGCTGGATCTAGCGGGCGCTACGAGCAGTACTTC.

The V and J genes are TRBV9 and TRBJ1-5; 8 bases align to TRBD1. CDR3 length: 15 amino acids. The V and J ends lost 3 bases and 2 bases, in that order; junction bases with no gene match: 4. Germline lookup yields CDR1 SGDLS and CDR2 YYNGEE. The CDR3: CASSGSGGGNQPQHF. The CDR3 bases are TGTGCCAGCAGCGGATCAGGGGGCGGCAATCAGCCCCAGCATTTT.

The rearrangement links TRBV5-4 to TRBJ1-4, with 9 bases fitting TRBD1. With V trimmed by 7 bases and J by 7 bases, 14 bases remained unmatched. Germline V gene sequence: CDR1 SGHNT, CDR2 YYREEE (reference sequence). This CDR3 spans 16 amino acids. CDR3 residues: CASGRDRVQSREKLFF. The CDR3, as DNA: TGTGCCAGCGGCCGGGACAGGGTACAGTCCCGTGAAAAACTGTTTTTT.

In regard to this clone: Additional DNA sequences in this sample encode the identical CDR3. The chain employs TRBV5-5 and TRBJ1-1; 7 nucleotides align to TRBD1. This CDR3 has 14 residues. The trim removed 2 bases at V and 4 bases at J, leaving 5 bases unmatched. CDR1 is SGHKS and CDR2 is YYEKEE in the germline V gene (reference sequence). The CDR3 nucleotides are TGTGCCAGCAGCTTAACAGGGGATAGCACTGAAGCTTTCTTT. Protein: CASSLTGDSTEAFF.

This rearrangement joins TRBV7-8 to TRBJ1-6, with D tentatively TRBD1 (5 bases). Trimming removed 0 bases at V and 9 bases at J, with 15 bases between. This CDR3 comprises 16 residues. Germline CDR1 SGHVS, CDR2 FQNEAQ. The DNA of the CDR3 is TGTGCCAGCAGCTTAGCGGTAGGGGTGCCCCGTTCACCCCTCCACTTT. Translation gives CASSLAVGVPRSPLHF.

The chain couples TRBV19 to TRBJ2-7, with TRBD2 identical over 14 bases. The CDR3 is 17 amino acids. V lost 6 bases to trimming and J lost 7 bases; unmatched junction nucleotides: 14. Germline values: CDR1 LNHDA, CDR2 SQIVND (reference sequence). CDR3 coding DNA: TGTGCCAGTAGCCTAGGGACTAGCGGGGGCAACCTTCGGGAGCAGTACTTC. This gives the protein CASSLGTSGGNLREQYF.

The genes are TRBV19 and TRBJ1-2; D unclear. The V end was cut by 5 bases, the J end by 8 bases, with 12 bases between. This CDR3 comprises 12 residues. Germline CDR1 reads LNHDA; CDR2 reads SQIVND (reference sequence). The CDR3 sequence is CASSPRSGGYTF. The CDR3 coding sequence is TGTGCCAGTAGTCCAAGGAGCGGGGGCTACACCTTC.

V and J are TRBV28 and TRBJ2-4, with 9 bases identical to TRBD1. Germline V gives CDR1 MDHEN, CDR2 SYDVKM. CDR3 length: 15 amino acids. V shed 8 bases, J shed 9 bases, and the junction held 14 bases outside the gene matches. CDR3 protein: CASQFRDREQGIQYF. The DNA of the CDR3 is TGTGCCAGCCAATTCCGGGACAGGGAACAAGGCATTCAGTACTTC. The full variable domain, in which reference TRBV28 and TRBJ2-4 provide the parts outside the CDR3, is DVKVTQSSRYLVKRTGEKVFLECVQDMDHENMFWYRQDPGLGLRLIYFSYDVKMKEKGDIPEGYSVSREKKERFSLILESASTNQTSMYLCASQFRDREQGIQYFGAGTRLSVL.

The CDR3 sequence is CASSTETGALHF. CDR3 coding DNA: TGCGCCAGCAGTACTGAGACAGGGGCCCTCCACTTT. The V and J genes are TRBV10-2 and TRBJ1-6; 8 bases match TRBD1. V lost 5 bases and J lost 14; bases outside the gene matches: 5. The length of the CDR3 is 12 residues. Germline V lookup: CDR1 WSHSY, CDR2 SAAADI.

This chain uses TRBV5-1 with TRBJ2-5; 15 bases match TRBD2. CDR3 length: 17 amino acids. The junction had 6 bases not matched to a gene; V was cut back by 1 base and J by 5 bases. The germline V gene encodes CDR1 SGHRS and CDR2 YFSETQ. CDR3 loop: CASSLWTSGGASETQYF. As DNA, the CDR3 is TGCGCCAGCAGCTTGTGGACTAGCGGGGGGGCGAGTGAGACCCAGTACTTC.

The chain has TRBV11-2 and TRBJ2-3, with 12 nucleotides matching TRBD2. V lost 5 bases and J lost 4; bases outside the gene matches: 10. The CDR3 length is 17 residues. From germline, CDR1 is SGHAT and CDR2 FQNNGV. This CDR3 reads CASSPLPTSGGSDTQYF. In DNA, the CDR3 is TGTGCCAGCAGCCCACTCCCTACTAGCGGGGGGTCAGATACGCAGTATTTT.

The chain links TRBV10-3 to TRBJ1-4; 10 bases are shared with TRBD1. The ends lost 5 bases at V and 6 bases at J; junction bases unmatched: 3. Germline CDR1 reads ENHRY; CDR2 reads SYGVKD. The CDR3 contains 14 residues. The CDR3 protein is CAISSGTGDEKLFF. The CDR3 coding sequence is TGTGCCATCAGTTCTGGGACAGGGGATGAAAAACTGTTTTTT.

The chain links TRBV18 to TRBJ2-6; D is unclear. Germline V lookup: CDR1 KGHSH, CDR2 LQKENI. V shed 3 bases and J shed 2 bases, with 8 bases lying between them. CDR3 size: 15 residues. The CDR3 reads CASSPGATGANVLTF. The CDR3 region has the DNA TGTGCCAGCTCACCTGGAGCCACTGGGGCCAACGTCCTGACTTTC.

The chain carries TRBV18 and TRBJ2-1, with 13 bases that match TRBD2. Unmatched junction bases numbered 10, after V lost 6 bases and J lost 8 bases. Per germline, CDR1 KGHSH and CDR2 LQKENI. The length of the CDR3 is 16 residues. CDR3 region: CASSPGLAGVGYEQFF. CDR3 coding DNA: TGTGCCAGCTCTCCCGGACTAGCGGGAGTAGGCTATGAGCAGTTCTTC.

The V and J genes are TRBV7-2 and TRBJ1-5; D may be TRBD1 (6 bases). The CDR3 is 15 residues long. The germline V gene has CDR1 SGHTA and CDR2 FQGNSA. Trimming left V 1 base short and J 5 bases short, with 12 bases between. CDR3 DNA: TGTGCCAGCAGCTTAGTTACAGGGAGGGATCAGCCCCAGCATTTT. It codes for CASSLVTGRDQPQHF.

The genes are TRBV30 and TRBJ2-7; 8 bases are shared with TRBD2. The junction had 8 bases not matched to a gene; V was cut back by 0 bases and J by 4 bases. Germline V CDR1 and CDR2: GTSNPN, SVGIG (reference sequence). There are 15 residues in the CDR3. The chain's CDR3 is CAWSVLLAGRYEQYF. The CDR3 bases are TGTGCCTGGAGTGTACTGTTAGCGGGAAGGTACGAGCAGTACTTC.

The chain combines TRBV27 with TRBJ2-7; 7 bases are a match to TRBD1. With V trimmed by 6 bases and J by 7 bases, 9 bases remained unmatched. Germline CDR1 MNHEY, CDR2 SMNVEV (reference sequence). This CDR3 is 13 amino acids long. The CDR3: CASSNTGAMEQYF. CDR3 in DNA: TGTGCCAGCAGCAATACAGGGGCTATGGAGCAGTACTTC.

The chain uses TRBV19 and TRBJ2-3; 8 bases agree with TRBD2. V lost 5 bases to trimming and J lost 1 base; unmatched junction nucleotides: 11. The germline V gene has CDR1 LNHDA and CDR2 SQIVND (reference sequence). CDR3 length: 17 amino acids. The CDR3 nucleotides are TGTGCCAGTAGTTTACGCATAGCGGGAATCGGCACAGATACGCAGTATTTT. Translating gives CASSLRIAGIGTDTQYF.

V is TRBV7-2 and J is TRBJ2-7; no firm D call. The length of the CDR3 is 14 residues. Germline lookup yields CDR1 SGHTA and CDR2 FQGNSA. V was trimmed by 3 bases and J by 2 bases, leaving 11 bases between them. The CDR3 is CASSLFLPAYEQYF. For the CDR3, the DNA is TGTGCCAGCAGCTTGTTCCTTCCCGCCTACGAGCAGTACTTC.

The chain links TRBV7-6 to TRBJ2-5; 9 nucleotides align to TRBD2. The V segment lost 2 bases and the J segment 2 bases; nucleotides outside the gene matches: 3. This CDR3 has 15 amino acids. Germline V gene sequence: CDR1 SGHVS, CDR2 FNYEAQ. The CDR3 region is CASSLLAGGQETQYF. The CDR3 coding sequence is TGTGCCAGCAGCTTATTGGCGGGGGGGCAAGAGACCCAGTACTTC.

The chain recombines TRBV5-6 with TRBJ2-7; D is perhaps TRBD1 (5 bases). This CDR3 region has 13 residues. Trimming left V 4 bases short and J 6 bases short, with 14 bases between. Per germline, CDR1 SGHDT and CDR2 YYEEEE. The CDR3 reads CASSPWVGVEQYF. The CDR3 bases are TGTGCCAGCAGCCCATGGGTAGGGGTCGAGCAGTACTTC.

This clone was detected a few times. CDR3 bases: TGTGCCAGTAGTATGAGGGTGCGCACTGAAGCTTTCTTT. Translating it yields CASSMRVRTEAFF. The chain has TRBV19 and TRBJ1-1; D is unclear. Between the trimmed V and J ends, which lost 3 bases and 4 bases, there was a span of 9 bases. The germline gives CDR1 LNHDA, CDR2 SQIVND (reference sequence). The CDR3 covers 13 residues.

The chain links TRBV6-1 to TRBJ2-5; a possible D gene is TRBD2 (5 bases). The germline V gene has CDR1 MNHNS and CDR2 SASEGT. Trimming stripped 2 bases from V and 4 bases from J, with 17 bases between. The CDR3 is made up of 16 amino acids. The DNA for the CDR3 is TGTGCCAGCAGTGAACGAGGGCGTAGCAGAATAGAGACCCAGTACTTC. Its protein product is CASSERGRSRIETQYF.